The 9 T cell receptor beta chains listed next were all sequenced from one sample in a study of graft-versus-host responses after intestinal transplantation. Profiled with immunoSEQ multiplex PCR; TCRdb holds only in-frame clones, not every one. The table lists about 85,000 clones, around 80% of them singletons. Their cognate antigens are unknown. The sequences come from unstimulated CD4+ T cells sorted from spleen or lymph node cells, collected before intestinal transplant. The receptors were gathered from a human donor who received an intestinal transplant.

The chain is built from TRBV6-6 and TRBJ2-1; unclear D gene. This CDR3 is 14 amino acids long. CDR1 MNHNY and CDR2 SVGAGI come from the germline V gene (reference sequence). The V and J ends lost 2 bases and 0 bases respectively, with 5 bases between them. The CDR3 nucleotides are TGTGCCAGCAGTTACAGGAGCTCCTACAATGAGCAGTTCTTC. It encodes CASSYRSSYNEQFF.

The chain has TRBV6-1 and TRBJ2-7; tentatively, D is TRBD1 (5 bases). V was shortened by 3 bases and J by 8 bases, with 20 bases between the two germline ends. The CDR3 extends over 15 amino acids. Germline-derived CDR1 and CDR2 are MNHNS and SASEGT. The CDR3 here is CASSDRVGLSGKQYF. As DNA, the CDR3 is TGTGCCAGCAGTGACCGTGTCGGGTTGTCAGGGAAGCAGTACTTC.

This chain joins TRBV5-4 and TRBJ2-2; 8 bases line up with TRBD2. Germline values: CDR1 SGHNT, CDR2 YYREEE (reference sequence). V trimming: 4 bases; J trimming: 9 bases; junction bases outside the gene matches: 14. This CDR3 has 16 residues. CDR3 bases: TGTGCCAGCAGCCCCGGTACGGGAGGGAATGAGAGGGAGCTGTTTTTT. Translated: CASSPGTGGNERELFF.

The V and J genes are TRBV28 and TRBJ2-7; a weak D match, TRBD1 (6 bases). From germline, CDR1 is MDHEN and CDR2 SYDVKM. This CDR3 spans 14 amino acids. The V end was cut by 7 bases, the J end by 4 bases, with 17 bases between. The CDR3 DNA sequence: TGTGCCAGCATCCCCCAGGGGTGGGTATACGAGCAGTACTTC. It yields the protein CASIPQGWVYEQYF.

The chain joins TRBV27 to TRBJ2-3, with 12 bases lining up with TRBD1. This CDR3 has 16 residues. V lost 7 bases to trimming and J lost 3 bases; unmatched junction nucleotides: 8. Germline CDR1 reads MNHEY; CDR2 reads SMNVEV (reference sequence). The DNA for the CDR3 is TGTGCCAGCACCGCCGGGACAGGGGGCGCGACAGATACGCAGTATTTT. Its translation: CASTAGTGGATDTQYF.

The CDR3 DNA reads as TGTGCCAGCAGTACCTTCGGGACAGGGGGTCTCGGGAGAGAGCAGTACTTC. Translated: CASSTFGTGGLGREQYF. The V and J genes are TRBV27 and TRBJ2-7, with TRBD1 matching 11 bases. CDR1 is MNHEY and CDR2 is SMNVEV in the germline V gene (reference sequence). There are 17 residues in the CDR3. V lost 5 bases, J lost 7 bases, and 16 bases stayed unmatched.

CDR3: CASSPGPGTEQLYEQYF. DNA for the CDR3: TGTGCCAGCTCACCCGGCCCCGGGACAGAACAACTCTACGAGCAGTACTTC. This sequence joins TRBV18 and TRBJ2-7, with TRBD1 matching 7 bases. Germline lookup yields CDR1 KGHSH and CDR2 LQKENI. The CDR3 is 17 residues long. The junction had 14 bases not matched to a gene; V was cut back by 3 bases and J by 3 bases.

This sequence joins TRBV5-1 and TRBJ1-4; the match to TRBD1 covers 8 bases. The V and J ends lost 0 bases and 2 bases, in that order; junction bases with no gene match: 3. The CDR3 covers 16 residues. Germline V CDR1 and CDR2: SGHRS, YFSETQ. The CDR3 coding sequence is TGCGCCAGCAGCTTGGGACAGGGGCGGACTAATGAAAAACTGTTTTTT. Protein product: CASSLGQGRTNEKLFF.

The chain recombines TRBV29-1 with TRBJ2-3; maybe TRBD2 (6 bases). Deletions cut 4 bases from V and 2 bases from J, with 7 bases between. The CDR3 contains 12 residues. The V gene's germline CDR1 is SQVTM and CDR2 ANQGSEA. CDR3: CSVVRDTDTQYF. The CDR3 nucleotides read TGCAGCGTTGTGCGGGACACAGATACGCAGTATTTT.